This passage covers 20 T cell receptor beta chains from one sample sequenced in a study of monozygotic twins with inflammatory bowel disease. From its re-call of the 5' RACE reads, TCRdb lists each CDR3 protein once, without DNA. This repertoire includes a few hundred thousand distinct CDR3 sequences. Sequencing was carried out using blood. All receptors derive from a human donor with ulcerative colitis or Crohn's disease, or a healthy co-twin of an affected twin (not recorded which).

The chain is built from TRBV7-6 and TRBJ2-2; TCRdb returns TRBD1, unconfirmable since there is no DNA. This CDR3 contains 13 residues. The germline V gene encodes CDR1 SGHVS and CDR2 FNYEAQ. CDR3 amino acids: CASGDRRTGELFF.

The chain recombines TRBV6-5 with TRBJ1-6. Germline V lookup: CDR1 MNHEY, CDR2 SVGAGI. The CDR3 contains 15 residues. The CDR3 region is CASSSSGVDNSPLHF.

The V gene is TRBV5-6, the J gene TRBJ1-2; TCRdb selects TRBD1, and the lack of DNA leaves this call unchecked. This CDR3 is 14 amino acids long. The germline CDR1 and CDR2 sequences are SGHDT and YYEEEE. CDR3 residues: CASRRDSGMYGYTF. Looking up the rest from reference TRBV5-6 and TRBJ1-2 gives the full variable domain: DAGVTQSPTHLIKTRGQQVTLRCSPKSGHDTVSWYQQALGQGPQFIFQYYEEEERQRGNFPDRFSGHQFPNYSSELNVNALLLGDSALYLCASRRDSGMYGYTFGSGTRLTVV.

This sequence joins TRBV5-1 and TRBJ1-1. Germline V gene lookup returns CDR1 SGHRS and CDR2 YFSETQ. CDR3 length: 14 residues. CDR3 loop: CASSLDRGRTEAFF.

The V gene is TRBV27, the J gene TRBJ2-7; TCRdb indicates TRBD2, and absent DNA this call remains unverified. Per germline, CDR1 MNHEY and CDR2 SMNVEV (reference sequence). The CDR3 totals 12 residues. The CDR3: CASRGLNYEQYF.

This sequence joins TRBV6-1 and TRBJ1-5; TCRdb gives TRBD1 as the D gene, but with no DNA this cannot be confirmed. This CDR3 comprises 13 residues. The germline CDR1 and CDR2 sequences are MNHNS and SASEGT. CDR3 region: CASSGTRIGPQHF.

This chain uses TRBV20-1 with TRBJ1-2. The CDR3 is 13 amino acids. CDR1 and CDR2 from the germline V gene are DFQATT and SNEGSKA (reference sequence). This CDR3 is CSARVVLNYGYTF.

The gene calls are TRBV7-2 and TRBJ2-2. CDR1 and CDR2 (germline): SGHTA, FQGNSA. This CDR3 spans 14 amino acids. The CDR3 sequence: CASSLISVGGELFF.

This chain connects TRBV25-1 to TRBJ2-5; TCRdb proposes TRBD2, but this gene call is untestable without DNA. Germline-derived CDR1 and CDR2 are MGHDK and SYGVNS. The CDR3 is 15 amino acids. The CDR3: CASSELGTLQETQYF.

The chain couples TRBV7-3 to TRBJ1-2; TCRdb lists TRBD1, though no DNA is available to test this call. The CDR3 covers 13 residues. Germline values: CDR1 SGHTA, CDR2 FQGTGA. CDR3 sequence: CASSLTLPGGYTF.

The rearrangement uses TRBV2 and TRBJ1-1; the TRBD1 assignment by TCRdb is unverifiable without DNA. The CDR3 runs to 13 residues. The germline V gene encodes CDR1 SNHLY and CDR2 FYNNEI. CDR3 sequence reads: CASYRDRNTEAFF.

The V gene is TRBV6-1, the J gene TRBJ1-2; TCRdb outputs TRBD1, but without DNA this stays unchecked. The CDR3 consists of 17 residues. CDR1 MNHNS and CDR2 SASEGT come from the germline V gene. The CDR3 sequence: CASSPRSPPSRGGGYTF.

The V gene is TRBV2, the J gene TRBJ2-7; there is no DNA to check the TCRdb D call of TRBD1. This CDR3 has 15 residues. The germline V gene encodes CDR1 SNHLY and CDR2 FYNNEI. The chain's CDR3 is CASHHDRGVGYEQYF.

This chain links TRBV4-1 with TRBJ1-2. The germline CDR1 and CDR2 sequences are MGHRA and YSYEKL. The CDR3 contains 17 residues. The CDR3 loop is CASSPHQSWSDSAGYTF.

This chain uses TRBV7-8 with TRBJ1-1; TCRdb returns TRBD1, unconfirmable since there is no DNA. This CDR3 has 14 residues. Germline V gene sequence: CDR1 SGHVS, CDR2 FQNEAQ. The CDR3 protein is CASSSPGSTTEAFF.

The chain carries TRBV7-2 and TRBJ1-1; without DNA, the TCRdb call of TRBD1 cannot be checked. The germline gives CDR1 SGHTA, CDR2 FQGNSA. This CDR3 contains 16 residues. CDR3 amino acids: CASSLVTGEGNTEAFF.

The chain is built from TRBV29-1 and TRBJ2-2; TCRdb's D call, TRBD1, is unchecked because there is no DNA. The germline CDR1 and CDR2 sequences are SQVTM and ANQGSEA. The CDR3 consists of 13 residues. CDR3 residues: CSVAGRHTGELFF.

The chain uses TRBV4-1 and TRBJ2-7; TCRdb reports TRBD1, a call that lacks DNA to check it against. This CDR3 contains 15 residues. Germline V gene data show CDR1 as MGHRA and CDR2 as YSYEKL. The CDR3 is CASSLGTGLSYEQYF.

This chain links TRBV18 with TRBJ2-7; TCRdb's D gene call, TRBD1, goes unchecked for lack of DNA. Germline CDR1 KGHSH, CDR2 LQKENI. This CDR3 has 13 residues. The CDR3 sequence is CASSPSGDSEQYF.

This sequence joins TRBV19 and TRBJ2-2; the TRBD2 assignment by TCRdb is unverifiable without DNA. Germline CDR1 reads LNHDA; CDR2 reads SQIVND (reference sequence). CDR3 size: 13 residues. The CDR3 region is CASSAVAAGELFF.